This T cell receptor beta chain came from a study of CD8 T cells in Susac syndrome. Broader study findings: It was acknowledged by the study that relatively few individuals were included in its TCR sequencing and HLA analysis.

The RNA input was about 0.45 to 1 ug, and it was reverse transcribed with random hexamers. The immunoSEQ assay covered 54 Vbeta and 13 Jbeta segments for CDR3. TCRdb reprocessed the immunoSEQ multiplex PCR reads via MiXCR and lists one record per CDR3 protein. The table records approximately 120,000 distinct CDR3 sequences, around 90% of them present only once. As to this clonotype: No antigen is known for it.

Sequencing was carried out using CD8+ T cells from PBMCs. The clonotype originates from a human donor with multiple sclerosis.

CDR3 nucleotide sequence: TGTGCCAGTAGTATCGGCGGGAGCCCCTACAATGAGCAGTTCTTC. Protein product: CASSIGGSPYNEQFF. The rearrangement links TRBV19 to TRBJ2-1, with TRBD2 identical over 7 bases. This CDR3 has 15 amino acids. V shed 3 bases and J 2 bases; nucleotides not matched to a gene: 4. From germline, CDR1 is LNHDA and CDR2 SQIVND (reference sequence).